This T cell receptor (beta chain) stems from a study of CD8+ T cells in alopecia areata. As for the study in general: Treatment of the treated patients consisted of oral tofacitinib, 5 to 10 mg twice daily.

The CDR3 is 16 amino acids. Germline-derived CDR1 and CDR2 are MNHEY and SMNVEV (reference sequence). The trim removed 2 bases at V and 3 bases at J, leaving 9 bases unmatched. The authors extracted RNA and reverse transcribed it into cDNA as the sequencing template. TCRdb's table, derived via immunoSEQ multiplex PCR, lists solely in-frame clones and lacks some. The sample consists of more than 200,000 clones, less than 80% of them appearing once. Alopecia areata patients had lesional scalp punch biopsies and peripheral blood taken from them. The sequence was collected from a human donor with alopecia areata. Sequencing was performed on CD4+ T cells sorted from blood, taken at week 0. The chain couples TRBV27 to TRBJ1-2, with 7 nucleotides matching TRBD1. The chain's CDR3 is CASSLRPGQHHYGYTF. In DNA, the CDR3 is TGTGCCAGCAGTTTACGGCCGGGACAGCACCACTATGGCTACACCTTC.